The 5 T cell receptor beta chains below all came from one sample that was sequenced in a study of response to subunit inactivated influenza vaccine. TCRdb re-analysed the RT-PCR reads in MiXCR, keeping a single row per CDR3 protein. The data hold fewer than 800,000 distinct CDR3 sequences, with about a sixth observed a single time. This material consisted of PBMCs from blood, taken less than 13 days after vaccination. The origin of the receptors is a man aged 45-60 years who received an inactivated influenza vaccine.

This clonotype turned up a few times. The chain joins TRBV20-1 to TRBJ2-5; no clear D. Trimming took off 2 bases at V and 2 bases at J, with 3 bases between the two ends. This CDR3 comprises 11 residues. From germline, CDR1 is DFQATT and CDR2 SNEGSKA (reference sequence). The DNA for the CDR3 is TGCAGTGCTAGACCACAAGAGACCCAGTACTTC. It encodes CSARPQETQYF.

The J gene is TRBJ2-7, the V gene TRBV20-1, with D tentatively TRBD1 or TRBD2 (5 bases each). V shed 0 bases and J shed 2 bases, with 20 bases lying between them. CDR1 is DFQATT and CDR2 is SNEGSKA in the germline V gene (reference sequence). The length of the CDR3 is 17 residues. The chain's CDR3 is CSARDLRSRGNPYEQYF. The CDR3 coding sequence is TGCAGTGCTAGAGATCTAAGGTCGAGGGGAAATCCCTACGAGCAGTACTTC.

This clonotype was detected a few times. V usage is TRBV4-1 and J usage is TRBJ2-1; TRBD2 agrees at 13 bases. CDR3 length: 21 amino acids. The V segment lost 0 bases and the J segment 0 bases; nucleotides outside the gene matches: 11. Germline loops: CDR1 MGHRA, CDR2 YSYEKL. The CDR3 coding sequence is TGCGCCAGCAGCCAAGATTTTGCCGGGACTAGCGGGACCAGCTCCTACAATGAGCAGTTCTTC. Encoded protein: CASSQDFAGTSGTSSYNEQFF.

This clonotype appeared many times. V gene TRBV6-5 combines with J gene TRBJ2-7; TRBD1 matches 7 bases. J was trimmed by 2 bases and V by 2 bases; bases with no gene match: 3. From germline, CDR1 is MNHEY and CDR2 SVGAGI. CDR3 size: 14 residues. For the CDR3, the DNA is TGTGCCAGCAGTTACCGACAGGGTCCCTACGAGCAGTACTTC. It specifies CASSYRQGPYEQYF.

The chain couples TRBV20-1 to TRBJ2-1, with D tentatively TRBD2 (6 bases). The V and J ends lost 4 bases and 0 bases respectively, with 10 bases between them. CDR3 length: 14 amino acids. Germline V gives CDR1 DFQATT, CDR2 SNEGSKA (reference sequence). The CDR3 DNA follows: TGCAGTGCTAAGCGGGTGAGCTCCTACAATGAGCAGTTCTTC. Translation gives CSAKRVSSYNEQFF.